This TCR beta chain was obtained from a study of blood T cell repertoires in COVID-19. CDR1 is SGHDT, CDR2 YYEEEE, per germline. With 4 bases clipped from V and 1 base from J, the junction kept 4 bases outside the gene matches. This CDR3 has 14 amino acids. The data were produced by immunoSEQ multiplex PCR, yet TCRdb's version contains in-frame clones alone and is incomplete. The data contain under 300,000 clones, about 91% of them seen just once; the ten biggest clones take up 2% to 2.5%. The source of this sequence is a woman in her thirties or forties with acute COVID-19. The chain employs TRBV5-6 and TRBJ2-5, with 7 bases identical to TRBD2. Sequenced sample: PBMCs or T cells enriched from blood (not recorded which). CDR3 bases: TGTGCCAGCAGCACCGGGACTACCCAAGAGACCCAGTACTTC. This codes for CASSTGTTQETQYF.